The rows below give T cell receptor beta chains drawn from one sample of a study of regulatory T cells in long-lasting Graves disease. TCRdb recomputed calls from the multiplex PCR reads with MiXCR, one row per CDR3 protein. This sample carries approximately 300,000 distinct CDR3 sequences, over 15% of them seen once, and the ten largest clones take about 39%. The sample was peripheral blood mononuclear cells (PBMCs), taken at new diagnosis, from a patient treated with antithyroid drugs. These receptors were collected from a female donor with Graves disease. CDR3s include the opening cysteine and the closing phenylalanine or tryptophan. D genes are given only for firm matches. Where a row states a size, it is once, few, many or the class of an expanded clone; other rows omit it.

D: -
size: -
J: TRBJ2-6
V: TRBV11-3
DNA: TGTGCCAGCAGCCAGGCTAGTGGGGCCAACGTCCTGACTTTC
CDR3: CASSQASGANVLTF

D: TRBD2
size: -
J: TRBJ2-5
V: TRBV6-1
DNA: TGTGCCAGCAGAACTAGCGGGACAGAGACCCAGTACTTC
CDR3: CASRTSGTETQYF

D: -
size: -
J: TRBJ2-5
V: TRBV20-1
DNA: TGCAGTGCTAGAGATCTGGGCCCCGACTTCGGAGAGACCCAGTACTTC
CDR3: CSARDLGPDFGETQYF

D: -
size: few
J: TRBJ1-2
V: TRBV4-1
DNA: TGCGCCAGCAGCCAAGGTACTACAGCTAACTATGGCTACACCTTC
CDR3: CASSQGTTANYGYTF

D: -
size: many
J: TRBJ2-1
V: TRBV10-2
DNA: TGCGCCACCAAGGAGGGGGTAGCCTACAATGAGCAGTTCTTC
CDR3: CATKEGVAYNEQFF

D: -
size: many
J: TRBJ2-2
V: TRBV6-5
DNA: TGTGCCAGCAGTTACTCGAGAGGTGGGAGGCAGGAAAACGGGGAGCTGTTTTTT
CDR3: CASSYSRGGRQENGELFF

D: TRBD2
size: many
J: TRBJ2-1
V: TRBV27
DNA: TGTGCCAGCAGACCTAGCGGGGGGTTGTACAATGAGCAGTTCTTC
CDR3: CASRPSGGLYNEQFF

D: -
size: few
J: TRBJ2-1
V: TRBV6-1
DNA: TGTGCCAGCAGCGACGTAGAGGGAGGTGAGCAGTTCTTC
CDR3: CASSDVEGGEQFF

D: TRBD1
size: many
J: TRBJ2-2
V: TRBV2
DNA: TGTGCCAGCAGTCTAGGACAGGGCGGAACCGGGGAGCTGTTTTTT
CDR3: CASSLGQGGTGELFF

D: TRBD2
size: few
J: TRBJ2-5
V: TRBV4-1
DNA: TGCGCCAGCAGCCAAGCTCCAGCGGGAGTGGTTGGAGAGACCCAGTACTTC
CDR3: CASSQAPAGVVGETQYF

D: TRBD2
size: many
J: TRBJ2-3
V: TRBV27
DNA: TGTGCCAGCACGAAACGACTAGCGGGAGATCCTGCGGATACGCAGTATTTT
CDR3: CASTKRLAGDPADTQYF

D: -
size: many
J: TRBJ2-1
V: TRBV20-1
DNA: TGCAGTGCTAGAGATTGGCTAGGGGTAGCTGAGCAGTTCTTC
CDR3: CSARDWLGVAEQFF

D: -
size: many
J: TRBJ2-1
V: TRBV12-3/TRBV12-4
DNA: TGTGCCAGCAGGGTAGACAGCGTTGAGCAGTTCTTC
CDR3: CASRVDSVEQFF

D: -
size: -
J: TRBJ1-1
V: TRBV19
DNA: TGTGCCAGTACAGGGGAACGGTACACTGAAGCTTTCTTT
CDR3: CASTGERYTEAFF

D: -
size: many
J: TRBJ1-3
V: TRBV27
DNA: TGTGCCAGCAGCGGCCTTGGGAGAGGGTGGTCTGGAAACACCATATATTTT
CDR3: CASSGLGRGWSGNTIYF

D: -
size: -
J: TRBJ2-7
V: TRBV5-1
DNA: TGCGCCAGCAGCTTGGATTACCGGGAGCAGTACTTC
CDR3: CASSLDYREQYF

D: -
size: few
J: TRBJ1-1
V: TRBV9
DNA: TGTGCCAGCAGCGTAGGTAAGGTCGGGACTGAAGCTTTCTTT
CDR3: CASSVGKVGTEAFF

D: TRBD1
size: -
J: TRBJ2-3
V: TRBV11-3
DNA: TGTGCCAGCAGCCTAAGGACAGGGGGCGACGTGTATTTT
CDR3: CASSLRTGGDVYF

D: TRBD2
size: many
J: TRBJ2-5
V: TRBV27
DNA: TGTGCCAGCAGCGAAAGCGGGAGGGTGGAGACCCAGTACTTC
CDR3: CASSESGRVETQYF

D: TRBD1
size: many
J: TRBJ1-1
V: TRBV19
DNA: TGTGCCAGTAGTATTGACAGGGTGGGCACTGAAGCTTTCTTT
CDR3: CASSIDRVGTEAFF

D: TRBD2
size: many
J: TRBJ2-7
V: TRBV10-3
DNA: TGTGCCATCAGTGGGACATCAGGATCCGGGACTAGCGGTTCCGGCCACGAGCAGTACTTC
CDR3: CAISGTSGSGTSGSGHEQYF

D: TRBD2
size: many
J: TRBJ2-1
V: TRBV11-2
DNA: TGTGCCAGCAGCTCCGGACTAGCGGGAGATGCCTACAATGAGCAGTTCTTC
CDR3: CASSSGLAGDAYNEQFF

D: -
size: many
J: TRBJ2-7
V: TRBV4-1
DNA: TGCGCCAGCAGCCAAGCCCTAGCCGTCTACGAGCAGTACTTC
CDR3: CASSQALAVYEQYF

D: -
size: -
J: TRBJ1-1
V: TRBV11-2
DNA: TGTGCCAGCAGCTTATACAGGGAGAACACTGAAGCTTTCTTT
CDR3: CASSLYRENTEAFF

D: TRBD2
size: few
J: TRBJ2-7
V: TRBV20-1
DNA: TGCAGTGCCCCGGGGGGGGCGGCCTACGAGCAGTACTTC
CDR3: CSAPGGAAYEQYF

D: -
size: -
J: TRBJ2-2
V: TRBV3-1
DNA: TGTGCCAGCAGCCAGAGGGGGAGAGGGTCCGGGGAGCTGTTTTTT
CDR3: CASSQRGRGSGELFF

D: -
size: -
J: TRBJ1-4
V: TRBV7-6
DNA: TGTGCCAGCAGCTTTAGTCCAGGGGATGAAAAACTGTTTTTT
CDR3: CASSFSPGDEKLFF

D: TRBD1
size: many
J: TRBJ2-1
V: TRBV25-1
DNA: TGTGCCAGCAGTGGGACAGGGGCCTACAATGAGCAGTTCTTC
CDR3: CASSGTGAYNEQFF

D: TRBD1
size: -
J: TRBJ1-1
V: TRBV5-1
DNA: TGCGCCAGCAGCTTGCCGGGGACAGGAGGGAACACTGAAGCTTTCTTT
CDR3: CASSLPGTGGNTEAFF